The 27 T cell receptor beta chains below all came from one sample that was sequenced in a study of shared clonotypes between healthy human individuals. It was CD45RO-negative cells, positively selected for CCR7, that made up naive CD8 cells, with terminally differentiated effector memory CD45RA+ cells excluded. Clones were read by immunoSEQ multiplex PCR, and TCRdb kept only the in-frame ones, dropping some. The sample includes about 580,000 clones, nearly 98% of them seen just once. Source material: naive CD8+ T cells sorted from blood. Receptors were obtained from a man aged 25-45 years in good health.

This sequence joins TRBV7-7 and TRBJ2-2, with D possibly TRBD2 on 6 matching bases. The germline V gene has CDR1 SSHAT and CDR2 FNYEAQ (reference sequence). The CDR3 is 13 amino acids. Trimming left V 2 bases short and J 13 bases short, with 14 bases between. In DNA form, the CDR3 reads TGTGCCAGCAGCTTATCGGGACTGTCCGGGCTGTTTTTT. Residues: CASSLSGLSGLFF.

The DNA of the CDR3 is TGTGCCAGTAGTATTATAGGCACCCACACCGGGGAGCTGTTTTTT. It is translated as CASSIIGTHTGELFF. The chain has TRBV19 and TRBJ2-2, with D unresolved. From germline, CDR1 is LNHDA and CDR2 SQIVND (reference sequence). Between the trimmed V and J ends, which lost 3 bases and 3 bases, there was a span of 11 bases. CDR3 size: 15 residues. The full variable domain, in which reference TRBV19 and TRBJ2-2 provide the parts outside the CDR3, is DGGITQSPKYLFRKEGQNVTLSCEQNLNHDAMYWYRQDPGQGLRLIYYSQIVNDFQKGDIAEGYSVSREKKESFPLTVTSAQKNPTAFYLCASSIIGTHTGELFFGEGSRLTVL.

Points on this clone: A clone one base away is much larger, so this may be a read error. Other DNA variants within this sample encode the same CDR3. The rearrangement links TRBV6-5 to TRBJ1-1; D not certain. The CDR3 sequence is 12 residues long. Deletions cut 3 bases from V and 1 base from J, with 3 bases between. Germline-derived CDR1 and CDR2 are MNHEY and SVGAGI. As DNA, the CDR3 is TGTGCCAGCAGTTATTCGAACACTGAAGCTTTCTTT. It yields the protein CASSYSNTEAFF.

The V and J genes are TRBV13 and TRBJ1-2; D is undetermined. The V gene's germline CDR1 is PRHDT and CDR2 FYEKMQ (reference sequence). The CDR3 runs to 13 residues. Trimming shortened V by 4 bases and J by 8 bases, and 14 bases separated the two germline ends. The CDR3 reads CASSSGWAGGYTF. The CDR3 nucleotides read TGTGCCAGCAGCTCTGGGTGGGCGGGAGGCTACACCTTC. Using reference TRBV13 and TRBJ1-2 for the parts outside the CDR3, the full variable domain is AAGVIQSPRHLIKEKRETATLKCYPIPRHDTVYWYQQGPGQDPQFLISFYEKMQSDKGSIPDRFSAQQFSDYHSELNMSSLELGDSALYFCASSSGWAGGYTFGSGTRLTVV.

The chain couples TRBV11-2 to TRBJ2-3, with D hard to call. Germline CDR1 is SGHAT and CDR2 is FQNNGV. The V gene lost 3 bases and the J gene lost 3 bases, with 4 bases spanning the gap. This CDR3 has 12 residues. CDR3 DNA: TGTGCCAGCAGCTTCTATACAGATACGCAGTATTTT. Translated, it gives CASSFYTDTQYF.

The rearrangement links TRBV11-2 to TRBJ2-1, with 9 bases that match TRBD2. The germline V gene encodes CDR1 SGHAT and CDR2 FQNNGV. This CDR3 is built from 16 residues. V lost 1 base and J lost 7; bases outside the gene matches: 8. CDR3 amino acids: CASSLGGLAGLNEQFF. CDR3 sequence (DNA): TGTGCCAGCAGCTTAGGGGGCCTAGCGGGACTAAATGAGCAGTTCTTC.

CDR3 protein: CASSPLGTEETQYF. In DNA form, the CDR3 reads TGTGCCAGCAGCCCCCTCGGGACCGAAGAGACCCAGTACTTC. This chain uses TRBV7-6 with TRBJ2-5; D is perhaps TRBD1 or TRBD2 (5 bases each). CDR3 size: 14 residues. Per germline, CDR1 SGHVS and CDR2 FNYEAQ. Trimming took 5 bases from V and 3 from J, leaving 13 bases between them.

CDR3 sequence (DNA): TGTGCCAGCAGCTTGTTAGGGACCCAGTACTTC. Amino acid sequence: CASSLLGTQYF. The chain has TRBV7-3 and TRBJ2-5; no clear D. The CDR3 covers 11 residues. V was clipped by 3 bases and J by 7 bases, with 6 bases between them. Per germline, CDR1 SGHTA and CDR2 FQGTGA.

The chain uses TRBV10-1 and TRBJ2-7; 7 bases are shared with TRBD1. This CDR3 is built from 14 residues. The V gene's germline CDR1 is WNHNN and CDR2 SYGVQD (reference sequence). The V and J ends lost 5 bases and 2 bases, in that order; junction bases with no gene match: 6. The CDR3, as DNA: TGCGCCAGCAGTAGCAGGGGGTTTCCCTACGAGCAGTACTTC. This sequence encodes CASSSRGFPYEQYF.

CDR3 in amino acids: CASSQDSTGNGYTF. The CDR3 DNA follows: TGTGCCAGCAGCCAGGACAGTACAGGGAATGGCTACACCTTC. The rearrangement links TRBV14 to TRBJ1-2, with a tentative D call TRBD1 (6 bases). Trimming pared 3 bases from V and 6 bases from J, leaving 14 bases between. Germline V gene sequence: CDR1 SGHDN, CDR2 FVKESK. The CDR3 is 14 amino acids.

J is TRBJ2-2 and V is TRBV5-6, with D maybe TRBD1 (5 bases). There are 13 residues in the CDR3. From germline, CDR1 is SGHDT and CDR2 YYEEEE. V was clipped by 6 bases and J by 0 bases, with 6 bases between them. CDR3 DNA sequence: TGTGCCAGCAAGGACACGAACACCGGGGAGCTGTTTTTT. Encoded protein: CASKDTNTGELFF.

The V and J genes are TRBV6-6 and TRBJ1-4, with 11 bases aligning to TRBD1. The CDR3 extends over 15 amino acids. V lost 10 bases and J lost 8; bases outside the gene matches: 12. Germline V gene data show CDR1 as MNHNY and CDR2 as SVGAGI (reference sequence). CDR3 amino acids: CATINWDRGEEKLFF. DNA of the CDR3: TGTGCCACTATTAATTGGGACAGGGGGGAGGAAAAACTGTTTTTT.

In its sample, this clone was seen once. Here the CDR3 DNA reads TGTGCCAGCAGTCTAGGGGGAGAGGGGAGCGAGCAGTACTTC. Translated: CASSLGGEGSEQYF. The chain combines TRBV27 with TRBJ2-7; possible D gene TRBD1, 6 bases. The CDR3 consists of 14 residues. Germline CDR1 MNHEY, CDR2 SMNVEV (reference sequence). Trimming pared 5 bases from V and 6 bases from J, leaving 17 bases between.

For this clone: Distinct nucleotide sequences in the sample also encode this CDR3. The CDR3 DNA reads TGTGCCAGCGGGGGATCCACAGATACGCAGTATTTT. Protein: CASGGSTDTQYF. V and J are TRBV7-9 and TRBJ2-3; D possibly matches TRBD1 or TRBD2 (5 bases each). The germline V and J ends were trimmed by 8 bases and 2 bases, with 8 bases remaining between them. In germline, CDR1 is SEHNR, CDR2 FQNEAQ (reference sequence). The CDR3 contains 12 residues.

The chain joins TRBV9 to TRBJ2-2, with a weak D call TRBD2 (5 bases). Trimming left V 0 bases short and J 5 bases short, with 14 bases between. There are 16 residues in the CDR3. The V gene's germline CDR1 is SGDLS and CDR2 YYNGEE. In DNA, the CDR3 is TGTGCCAGCAGCGTAGTAAGCGGAGAGCGTACCGGGGAGCTGTTTTTT. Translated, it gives CASSVVSGERTGELFF.

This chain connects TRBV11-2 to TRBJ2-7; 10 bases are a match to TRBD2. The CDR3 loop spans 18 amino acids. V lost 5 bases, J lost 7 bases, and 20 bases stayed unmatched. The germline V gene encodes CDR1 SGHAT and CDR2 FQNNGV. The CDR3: CASSPKGGGLAETGEQYF. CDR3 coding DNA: TGTGCCAGCAGCCCCAAAGGGGGAGGACTAGCGGAAACGGGGGAGCAGTACTTC. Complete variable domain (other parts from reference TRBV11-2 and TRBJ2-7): EAGVAQSPRYKIIEKRQSVAFWCNPISGHATLYWYQQILGQGPKLLIQFQNNGVVDDSQLPKDRFSAERLKGVDSTLKIQPAKLEDSAVYLCASSPKGGGLAETGEQYFGPGTRLTVT.

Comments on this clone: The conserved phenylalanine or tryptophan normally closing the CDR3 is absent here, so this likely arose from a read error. CDR3 DNA: TGTGCCAGCTCACCACCGGCTCAGCCCCAGCATCTT. It is translated as CASSPPAQPQHL. This chain uses TRBV18 with TRBJ1-5; D is uncertain. CDR3 length equals 12 residues. The V end was cut by 0 bases, the J end by 6 bases, with 3 bases between. From germline, CDR1 is KGHSH and CDR2 LQKENI.

The chain's CDR3 is CASSSPGVSGNQPQHF. The CDR3 nucleotides are TGTGCCAGCAGTTCCCCGGGGGTTTCGGGCAATCAGCCCCAGCATTTT. The V call is TRBV28, the J call TRBJ1-5; D may be TRBD1 (5 bases). The CDR3 spans 16 residues. Trimming took off 4 bases at V and 2 bases at J, with 15 bases between the two ends. Looked up from germline, CDR1 is MDHEN and CDR2 is SYDVKM.

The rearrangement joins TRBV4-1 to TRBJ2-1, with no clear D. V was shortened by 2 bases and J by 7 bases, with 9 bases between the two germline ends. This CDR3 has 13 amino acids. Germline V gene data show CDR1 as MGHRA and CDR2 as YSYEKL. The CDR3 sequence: CASSQLPTNEQFF. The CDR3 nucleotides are TGCGCCAGCAGCCAATTACCCACTAATGAGCAGTTCTTC.

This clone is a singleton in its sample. The CDR3 DNA sequence: TGCGCCGCGGGAAAGACCACAGATACGCAGTATTTT. Protein sequence: CAAGKTTDTQYF. V gene TRBV5-1 combines with J gene TRBJ2-3; possibly TRBD2 for D (6 bases). This CDR3 is 12 amino acids long. Between the trimmed V and J ends, which lost 10 bases and 2 bases, there was a span of 11 bases. Germline V gene data show CDR1 as SGHRS and CDR2 as YFSETQ.

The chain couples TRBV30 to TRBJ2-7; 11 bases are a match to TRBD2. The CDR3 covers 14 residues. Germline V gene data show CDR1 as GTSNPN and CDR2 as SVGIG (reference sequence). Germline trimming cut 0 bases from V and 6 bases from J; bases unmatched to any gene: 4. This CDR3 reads CAWSVLAGDGEQYF. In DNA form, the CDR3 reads TGTGCCTGGAGTGTACTAGCGGGAGACGGCGAGCAGTACTTC.

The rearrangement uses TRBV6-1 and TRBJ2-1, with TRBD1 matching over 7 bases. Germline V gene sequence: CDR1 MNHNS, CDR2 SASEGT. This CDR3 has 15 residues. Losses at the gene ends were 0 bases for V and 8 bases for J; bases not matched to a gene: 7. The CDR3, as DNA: TGTGCCAGCAGTGAAGCGTACCGGGACAGCTATGAGCAGTTCTTC. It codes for CASSEAYRDSYEQFF.

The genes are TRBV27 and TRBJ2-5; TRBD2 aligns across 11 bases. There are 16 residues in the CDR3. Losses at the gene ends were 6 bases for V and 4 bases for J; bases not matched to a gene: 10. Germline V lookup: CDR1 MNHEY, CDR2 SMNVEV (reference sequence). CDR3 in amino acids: CASSWLGLADIETQYF. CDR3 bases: TGTGCCAGCAGCTGGTTGGGACTAGCGGACATAGAGACCCAGTACTTC.

Here the CDR3 DNA reads TGCGCCAGCAGTGAGGCAGGGGCCCTAATCTACGAGCAGTACTTC. Encoded protein: CASSEAGALIYEQYF. This chain uses TRBV10-1 with TRBJ2-7, with D possibly TRBD1 on 6 matching bases. CDR1 and CDR2 from the germline V gene are WNHNN and SYGVQD (reference sequence). The CDR3 is 15 amino acids. The ends were cut back, 2 bases at V and 3 bases at J, with 14 bases in the middle.

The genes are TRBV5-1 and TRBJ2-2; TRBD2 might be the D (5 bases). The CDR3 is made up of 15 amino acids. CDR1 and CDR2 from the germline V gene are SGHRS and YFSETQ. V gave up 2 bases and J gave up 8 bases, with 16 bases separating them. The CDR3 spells CASSFLTSGGGELFF. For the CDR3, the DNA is TGCGCCAGCAGCTTCCTTACTAGTGGTGGAGGGGAGCTGTTTTTT.

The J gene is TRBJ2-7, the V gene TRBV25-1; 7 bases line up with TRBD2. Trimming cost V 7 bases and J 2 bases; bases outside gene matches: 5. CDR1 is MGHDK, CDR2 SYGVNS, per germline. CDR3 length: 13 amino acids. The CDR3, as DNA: TGTGCCAGCACCGGGGCGGGGGCCTACGAGCAGTACTTC. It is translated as CASTGAGAYEQYF.

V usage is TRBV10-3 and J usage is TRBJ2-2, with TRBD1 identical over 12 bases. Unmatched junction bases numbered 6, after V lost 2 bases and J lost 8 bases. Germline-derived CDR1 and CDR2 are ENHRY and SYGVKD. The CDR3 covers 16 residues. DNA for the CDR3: TGTGCCATCAGTGAGCTAGGGACAGGGGGCGCGGGGGAGCTGTTTTTT. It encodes CAISELGTGGAGELFF.